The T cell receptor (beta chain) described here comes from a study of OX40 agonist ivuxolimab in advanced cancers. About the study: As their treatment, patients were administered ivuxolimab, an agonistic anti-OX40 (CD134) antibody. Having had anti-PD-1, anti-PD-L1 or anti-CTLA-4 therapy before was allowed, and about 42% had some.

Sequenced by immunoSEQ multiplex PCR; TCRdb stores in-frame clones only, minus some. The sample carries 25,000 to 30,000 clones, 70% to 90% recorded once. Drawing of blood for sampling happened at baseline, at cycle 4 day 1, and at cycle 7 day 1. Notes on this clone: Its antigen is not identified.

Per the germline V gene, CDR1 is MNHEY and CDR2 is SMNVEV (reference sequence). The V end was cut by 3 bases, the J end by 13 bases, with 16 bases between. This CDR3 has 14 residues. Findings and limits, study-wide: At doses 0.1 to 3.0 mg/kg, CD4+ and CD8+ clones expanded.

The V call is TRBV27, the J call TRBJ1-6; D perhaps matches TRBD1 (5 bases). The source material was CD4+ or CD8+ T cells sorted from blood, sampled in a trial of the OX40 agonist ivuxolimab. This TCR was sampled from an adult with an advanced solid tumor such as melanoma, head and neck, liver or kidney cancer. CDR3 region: CASSFFGGLGPLHF. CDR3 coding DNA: TGTGCCAGCAGTTTTTTCGGGGGGTTGGGTCCCCTCCACTTT.